This is a list of T cell receptor beta chains from one sample in a study of shared clonotypes between healthy human individuals. Measured with immunoSEQ multiplex PCR; TCRdb has only the in-frame clones, and not every one. The sample holds over a million clones, about four fifths seen once. Sequences were obtained from memory CD4+ T cells from PBMCs. The receptors shown here come from a man younger than 35 in good health. Some clones in this sample may be carry-over from other donors' samples. Both conserved end residues are part of each CDR3. The D gene is left open where the match is weak. Clone size is stated in some rows and not others, as once, few, many or a class when expanded.

v_call,d_call,j_call,clone_size,cdr3_aa,cdr3_nt
TRBV5-1,NA,TRBJ2-3,NA,CASSKDSTTDTQYF,TGCGCCAGCAGCAAGGACAGTACTACAGATACGCAGTATTTT
TRBV27,NA,TRBJ2-2,NA,CASSLWTGLNTGELFF,TGTGCCAGCAGTTTATGGACGGGATTGAACACCGGGGAGCTGTTTTTT
TRBV28,TRBD2,TRBJ2-4,NA,CASREGLAKNIQYF,TGTGCCAGTCGGGAGGGTTTAGCCAAAAACATTCAGTACTTC
TRBV28,NA,TRBJ2-5,NA,CASSSGLTQYF,TGTGCCAGCAGTTCCGGTCTGACCCAGTACTTC
TRBV11-2,NA,TRBJ1-1,NA,CASSSQRMNTEAFF,TGTGCCAGCAGCTCACAGAGAATGAACACTGAAGCTTTCTTT
TRBV7-2,TRBD1,TRBJ1-2,once,CASSLSYRGGYGYTF,TGTGCCAGCAGCTTATCATACAGGGGGGGCTATGGCTACACCTTC
TRBV5-1,TRBD1,TRBJ2-2,NA,CASSLPGGSTGELFF,TGCGCCAGCAGCTTACCAGGGGGCAGCACCGGGGAGCTGTTTTTT
TRBV5-4,NA,TRBJ2-5,NA,CASSGPGGGQETQYF,TGTGCCAGCAGCGGTCCCGGAGGCGGCCAAGAGACCCAGTACTTC
TRBV28,NA,TRBJ1-1,few,CASSQLNTEAFF,TGTGCCAGCAGCCAATTGAACACTGAAGCTTTCTTT
TRBV19,NA,TRBJ1-1,NA,CASSIRSGGGTEAFF,TGTGCCAGTAGTATCAGGTCAGGCGGGGGCACTGAAGCTTTCTTT
TRBV29-1,NA,TRBJ1-2,once,CSVERSWDGYTF,TGCAGCGTTGAGCGGAGTTGGGATGGCTACACCTTC
TRBV5-4,NA,TRBJ2-5,NA,CASSLDRQETQYF,TGTGCCAGCAGCTTGGACAGGCAAGAGACCCAGTACTTC
TRBV18,NA,TRBJ2-5,NA,CASSPIGSYQETQYF,TGTGCCAGCTCACCGATCGGGAGCTACCAAGAGACCCAGTACTTC
TRBV5-4,NA,TRBJ2-2,few,CASSRTVGSAGELFF,TGTGCCAGCAGCCGCACGGTGGGCTCGGCCGGGGAGCTGTTTTTT
TRBV28,NA,TRBJ2-1,NA,CASGFSGPGRNEQFF,TGTGCCAGCGGCTTTAGCGGTCCCGGCCGGAATGAGCAGTTCTTC
TRBV10-1,NA,TRBJ2-2,once,CASRKSSDNTGELFF,TGCGCCAGCAGAAAATCTAGCGACAACACCGGGGAGCTGTTTTTT
TRBV28,NA,TRBJ2-7,NA,CASSFRAGNVEQYF,TGTGCCAGCAGTTTCCGGGCAGGGAACGTCGAGCAGTACTTC
TRBV2,TRBD1,TRBJ1-4,NA,CASSIGGGGEKLFF,TGTGCCAGCAGTATAGGGGGCGGCGGTGAAAAACTGTTTTTT
TRBV11-3,NA,TRBJ2-5,once,CASSLGTKETQYF,TGTGCCAGCAGCTTAGGGACCAAAGAGACCCAGTACTTC
TRBV14,TRBD1,TRBJ2-1,NA,CASSQDRVLDEQFF,TGTGCCAGCAGCCAGGACAGGGTCCTCGATGAGCAGTTCTTC
TRBV6-5,NA,TRBJ2-1,NA,CASTPATSLHEQFF,TGTGCCAGCACTCCGGCCACTAGTTTGCATGAGCAGTTCTTC
TRBV5-1,TRBD2,TRBJ2-7,NA,CASSLAQLAGGYEQYF,TGCGCCAGCAGCTTGGCCCAACTAGCGGGGGGTTACGAGCAGTACTTC
TRBV9,NA,TRBJ1-1,NA,CASSVGARGWQRNTEAFF,TGTGCCAGCAGCGTAGGAGCCCGGGGTTGGCAGAGGAACACTGAAGCTTTCTTT
TRBV7-2,TRBD1,TRBJ1-4,few,CASGNFRQGLLEKLFF,TGTGCCAGCGGCAATTTTCGACAGGGACTATTGGAAAAACTGTTTTTT
TRBV6-6,NA,TRBJ2-5,NA,CASSYPSGRAQETQYF,TGTGCCAGCAGTTACCCCTCGGGAAGGGCACAAGAGACCCAGTACTTC
TRBV5-6,NA,TRBJ2-1,NA,CASSSPTSEQFF,TGTGCCAGCAGCTCCCCAACGAGTGAGCAGTTCTTC
TRBV18,NA,TRBJ2-2,NA,CASSPRAGNTGELFF,TGTGCCAGCTCACCACGGGCGGGAAACACCGGGGAGCTGTTTTTT
TRBV6-4,NA,TRBJ2-7,NA,CATPSTISYEQYF,TGTGCCACCCCATCGACAATCTCCTACGAGCAGTACTTC
TRBV5-4,NA,TRBJ2-1,NA,CASSPRTENNEQFF,TGTGCCAGCAGCCCGCGGACAGAGAACAATGAGCAGTTCTTC
TRBV7-8,NA,TRBJ2-3,NA,CASSPSWSGSSTDTQYF,TGTGCCAGCAGCCCATCCTGGAGCGGGTCGAGCACAGATACGCAGTATTTT
TRBV4-1,NA,TRBJ2-5,NA,CASSQEGVQETQYF,TGCGCCAGCAGCCAAGAAGGGGTCCAAGAGACCCAGTACTTC
TRBV14,NA,TRBJ1-3,NA,CASSLQGFRGNTIYF,TGTGCCAGCAGCCTACAGGGATTTAGAGGAAACACCATATATTTT
TRBV2,TRBD1,TRBJ1-1,NA,CASSGTGTVAFF,TGTGCCAGCAGCGGGACCGGGACAGTCGCTTTCTTT
TRBV15,NA,TRBJ1-1,NA,CATSPGGRNTEAFF,TGTGCCACCAGCCCCGGTGGGCGGAACACTGAAGCTTTCTTT
TRBV5-4,TRBD1,TRBJ1-2,NA,CASSAQGDGYTF,TGTGCCAGCAGCGCACAGGGGGATGGCTACACCTTC
TRBV10-3,TRBD1,TRBJ1-2,NA,CAISDARGVTDYGYTF,TGTGCCATCAGTGATGCCAGGGGGGTAACGGACTATGGCTACACCTTC
TRBV10-3,NA,TRBJ2-5,NA,CAISESGGTQETQYF,TGTGCCATCAGTGAGTCAGGGGGGACCCAAGAGACCCAGTACTTC